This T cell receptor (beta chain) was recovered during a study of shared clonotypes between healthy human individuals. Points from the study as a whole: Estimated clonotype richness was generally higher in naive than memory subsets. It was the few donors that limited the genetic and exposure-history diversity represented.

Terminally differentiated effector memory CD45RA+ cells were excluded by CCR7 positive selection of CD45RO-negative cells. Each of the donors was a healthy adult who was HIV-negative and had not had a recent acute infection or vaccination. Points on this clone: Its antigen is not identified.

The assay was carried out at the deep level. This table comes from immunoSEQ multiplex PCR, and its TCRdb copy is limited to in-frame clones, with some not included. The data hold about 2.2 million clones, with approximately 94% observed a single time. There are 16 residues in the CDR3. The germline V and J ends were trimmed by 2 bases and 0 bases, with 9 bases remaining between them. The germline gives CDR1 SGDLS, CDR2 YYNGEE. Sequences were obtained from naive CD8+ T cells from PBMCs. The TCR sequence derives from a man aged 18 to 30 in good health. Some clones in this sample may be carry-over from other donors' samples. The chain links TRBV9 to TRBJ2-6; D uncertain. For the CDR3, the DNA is TGTGCCAGCAGCGTCGGCTTATACTCTGGGGCCAACGTCCTGACTTTC. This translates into CASSVGLYSGANVLTF.